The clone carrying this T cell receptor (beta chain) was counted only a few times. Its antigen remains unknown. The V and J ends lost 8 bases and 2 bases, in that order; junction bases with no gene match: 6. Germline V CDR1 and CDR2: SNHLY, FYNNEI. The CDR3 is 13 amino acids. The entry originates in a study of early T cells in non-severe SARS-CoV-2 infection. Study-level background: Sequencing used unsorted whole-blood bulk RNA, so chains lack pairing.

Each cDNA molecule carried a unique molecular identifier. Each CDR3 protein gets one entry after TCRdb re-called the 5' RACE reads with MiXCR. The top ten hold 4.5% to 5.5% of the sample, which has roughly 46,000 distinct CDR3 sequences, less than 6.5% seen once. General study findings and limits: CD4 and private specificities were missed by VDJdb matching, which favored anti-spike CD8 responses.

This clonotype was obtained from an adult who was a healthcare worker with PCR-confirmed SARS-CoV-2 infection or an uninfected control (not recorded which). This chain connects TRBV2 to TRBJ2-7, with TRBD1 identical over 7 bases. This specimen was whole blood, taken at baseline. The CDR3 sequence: CASLGTDTYEQYF. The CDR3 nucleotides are TGTGCCAGCTTGGGGACAGATACCTACGAGCAGTACTTC.